Below, 6 T cell receptor beta chains from the same sample are listed, as sequenced in a study of blood T cell repertoires in COVID-19. Clones were sequenced by immunoSEQ multiplex PCR, and TCRdb holds only the in-frame ones, with some missing. The sample includes 15,000 to 25,000 clones, 70% to 80% of them seen just once. Source material: peripheral blood. These TCRs come from a man older than 75 with acute or convalescent COVID-19.

V gene TRBV6-2 or TRBV6-3 combines with J gene TRBJ2-5; weak D call: TRBD2 (6 bases). This CDR3 contains 16 residues. CDR1 is MNHEY, CDR2 SVGEGT, per germline. V dropped 4 bases and J dropped 1 base, with 16 bases sitting between them. The CDR3 protein is CASSSKGLIVQETQYF. The CDR3 nucleotides read TGTGCCAGCAGTTCAAAGGGACTTATAGTCCAAGAGACCCAGTACTTC.

The chain links TRBV6-5 to TRBJ1-6; TRBD1 matches 7 bases. The CDR3 loop spans 15 amino acids. Germline V gene lookup returns CDR1 MNHEY and CDR2 SVGAGI. Trimming at V came to 8 bases and at J to 7 bases, leaving 11 bases not matched to a gene. The CDR3 DNA reads TGTGCCAGCCAAACAGGGGATGGAGTAAATTCACCCCTCCACTTT. Its protein is CASQTGDGVNSPLHF.

The chain couples TRBV7-8 to TRBJ1-2; 7 positions agree with TRBD1. The V and J ends lost 4 bases and 6 bases, in that order; junction bases with no gene match: 8. Germline CDR1 SGHVS, CDR2 FQNEAQ. This CDR3 region has 14 residues. The CDR3 bases are TGTGCCAGCAGCTACACGACAGGGTTTAATGGCTACACCTTC. Its translation is CASSYTTGFNGYTF.

CDR3 loop: CATSEASGRDGETQYF. CDR3 nucleotide sequence: TGTGCCACCAGTGAAGCTAGCGGGAGGGATGGAGAGACCCAGTACTTC. The chain combines TRBV24-1 with TRBJ2-5; 12 bases line up with TRBD2. The CDR3 consists of 16 residues. Trimming at V came to 4 bases and at J to 4 bases, leaving 6 bases not matched to a gene. Germline loops: CDR1 KGHDR, CDR2 SFDVKD.

This chain links TRBV6-2 or TRBV6-3 with TRBJ1-6; 10 positions agree with TRBD1. The CDR3 has 15 amino acids. Germline V gene data show CDR1 as MNHEY and CDR2 as SVGEGT. With 6 bases clipped from V and 6 bases from J, the junction kept 5 bases outside the gene matches. For the CDR3, the DNA is TGTGCCAGCAGCAGAGGACAGGGGGGTAATTCACCCCTCCACTTT. Translation gives CASSRGQGGNSPLHF.

This clone was seen just once. The chain joins TRBV6-1 to TRBJ2-1; the match to TRBD1 covers 8 bases. CDR1 is MNHNS, CDR2 SASEGT, per germline. The CDR3 length is 14 residues. With 2 bases clipped from V and 5 bases from J, the junction kept 2 bases outside the gene matches. CDR3 amino acids: CASSEMDRDNEQFF. The CDR3 nucleotides read TGTGCCAGCAGTGAAATGGACAGGGACAATGAGCAGTTCTTC.